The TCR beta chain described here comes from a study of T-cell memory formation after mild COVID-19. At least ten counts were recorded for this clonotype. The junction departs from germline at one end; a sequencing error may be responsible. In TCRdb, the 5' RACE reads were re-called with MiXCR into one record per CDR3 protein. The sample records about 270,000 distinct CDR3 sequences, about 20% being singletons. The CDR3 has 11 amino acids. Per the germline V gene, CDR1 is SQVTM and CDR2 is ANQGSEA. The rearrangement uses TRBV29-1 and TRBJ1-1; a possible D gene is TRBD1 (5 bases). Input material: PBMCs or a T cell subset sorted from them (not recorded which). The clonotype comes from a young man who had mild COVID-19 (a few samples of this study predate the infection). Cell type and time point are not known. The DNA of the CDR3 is TGTACAGGTCTGAGGAACACTGAAGCTTTCTTT. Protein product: CTGLRNTEAFF.